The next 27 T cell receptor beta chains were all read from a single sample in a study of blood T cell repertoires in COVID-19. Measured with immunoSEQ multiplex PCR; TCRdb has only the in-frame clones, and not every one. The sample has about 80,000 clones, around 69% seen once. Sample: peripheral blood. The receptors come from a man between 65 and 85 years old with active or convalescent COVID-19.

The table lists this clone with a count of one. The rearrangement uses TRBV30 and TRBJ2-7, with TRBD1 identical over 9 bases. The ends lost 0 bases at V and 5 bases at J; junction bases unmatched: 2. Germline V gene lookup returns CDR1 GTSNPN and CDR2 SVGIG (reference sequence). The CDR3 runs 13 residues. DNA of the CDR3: TGTGCCTGGAGTGTTGGGGACAGGGACGAGCAGTACTTC. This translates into CAWSVGDRDEQYF.

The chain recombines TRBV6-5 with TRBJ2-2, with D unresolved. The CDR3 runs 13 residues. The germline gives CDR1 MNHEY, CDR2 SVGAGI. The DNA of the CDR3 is TGTGTCGCGAGGTCAGATAACACCGGGGAGCTGTTTTTT. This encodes CVARSDNTGELFF.

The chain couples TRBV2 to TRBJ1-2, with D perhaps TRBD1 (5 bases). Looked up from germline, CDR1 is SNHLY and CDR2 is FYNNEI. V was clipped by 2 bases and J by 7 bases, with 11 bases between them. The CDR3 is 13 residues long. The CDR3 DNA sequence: TGTGCCAGCAGTGAAAGGCAGGGCGGTGGCTACACCTTC. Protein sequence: CASSERQGGGYTF.

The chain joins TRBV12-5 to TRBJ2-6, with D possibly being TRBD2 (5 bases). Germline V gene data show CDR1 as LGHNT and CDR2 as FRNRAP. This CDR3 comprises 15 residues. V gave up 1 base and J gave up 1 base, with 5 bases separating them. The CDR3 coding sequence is TGTGCTAGTGGTTTGGCGGGGTCTGGGGCCAACGTCCTGACTTTC. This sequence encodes CASGLAGSGANVLTF. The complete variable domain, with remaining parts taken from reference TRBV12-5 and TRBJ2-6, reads DARVTQTPRHKVTEMGQEVTMRCQPILGHNTVFWYRQTMMQGLELLAYFRNRAPLDDSGMPKDRFSAEMPDATLATLKIQPSEPRDSAVYFCASGLAGSGANVLTFGAGSRLTVL.

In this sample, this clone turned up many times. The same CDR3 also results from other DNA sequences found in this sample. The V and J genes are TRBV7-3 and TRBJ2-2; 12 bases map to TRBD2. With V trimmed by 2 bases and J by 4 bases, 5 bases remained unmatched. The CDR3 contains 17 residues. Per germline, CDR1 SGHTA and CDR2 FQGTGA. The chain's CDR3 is CASSLLAGGPGTGELFF. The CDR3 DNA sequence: TGTGCCAGCAGCTTACTAGCGGGGGGGCCTGGCACCGGGGAGCTGTTTTTT.

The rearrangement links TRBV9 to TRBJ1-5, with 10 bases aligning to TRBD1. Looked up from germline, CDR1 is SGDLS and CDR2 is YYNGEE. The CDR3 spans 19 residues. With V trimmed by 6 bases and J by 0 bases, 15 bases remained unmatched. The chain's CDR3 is CASIESTPGQGNSNQPQHF. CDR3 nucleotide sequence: TGTGCCAGCATCGAGTCCACACCGGGACAGGGGAATAGCAATCAGCCCCAGCATTTT.

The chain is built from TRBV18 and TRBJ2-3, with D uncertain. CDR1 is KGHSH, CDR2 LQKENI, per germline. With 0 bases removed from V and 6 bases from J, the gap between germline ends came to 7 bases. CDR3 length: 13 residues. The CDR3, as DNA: TGTGCCAGCTCACCACCGTATCAGGATACGCAGTATTTT. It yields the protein CASSPPYQDTQYF. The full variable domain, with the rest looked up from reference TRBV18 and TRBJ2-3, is NAGVMQNPRHLVRRRGQEARLRCSPMKGHSHVYWYRQLPEEGLKFMVYLQKENIIDESGMPKERFSAEFPKEGPSILRIQQVVRGDSAAYFCASSPPYQDTQYFGPGTRLTVL.

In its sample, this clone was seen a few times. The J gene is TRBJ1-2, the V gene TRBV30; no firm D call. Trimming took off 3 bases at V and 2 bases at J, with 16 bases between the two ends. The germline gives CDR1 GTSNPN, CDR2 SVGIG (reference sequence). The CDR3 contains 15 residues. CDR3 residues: CAWSPRGATNYGYTF. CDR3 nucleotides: TGTGCCTGGAGCCCTCGCGGAGCTACGAACTATGGCTACACCTTC. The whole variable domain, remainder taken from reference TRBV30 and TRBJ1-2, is SQTIHQWPATLVQPVGSPLSLECTVEGTSNPNLYWYRQAAGRGLQLLFYSVGIGQISSEVPQNLSASRPQDRQFILSSKKLLLSDSGFYLCAWSPRGATNYGYTFGSGTRLTVV.

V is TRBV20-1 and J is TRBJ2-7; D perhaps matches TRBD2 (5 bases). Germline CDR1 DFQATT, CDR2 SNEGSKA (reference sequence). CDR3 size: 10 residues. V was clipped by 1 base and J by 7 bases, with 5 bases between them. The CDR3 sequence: CSARGEEQYF. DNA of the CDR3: TGCAGTGCTAGAGGGGAGGAGCAGTACTTC.

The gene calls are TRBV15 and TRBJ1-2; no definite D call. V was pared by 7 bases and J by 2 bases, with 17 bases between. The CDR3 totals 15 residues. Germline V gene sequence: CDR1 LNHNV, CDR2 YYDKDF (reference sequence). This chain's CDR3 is CATKEAAAPNYGYTF. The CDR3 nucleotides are TGTGCCACCAAGGAGGCAGCCGCCCCAAACTATGGCTACACCTTC.

CDR3 bases: TGTGCCAGCAGTACGACAGGGACCGACTATGGCTACACCTTC. The encoded protein is CASSTTGTDYGYTF. This chain connects TRBV2 to TRBJ1-2, with 7 bases that match TRBD1. The CDR3 length is 14 residues. Germline V lookup: CDR1 SNHLY, CDR2 FYNNEI. The ends lost 5 bases at V and 3 bases at J; junction bases unmatched: 6.

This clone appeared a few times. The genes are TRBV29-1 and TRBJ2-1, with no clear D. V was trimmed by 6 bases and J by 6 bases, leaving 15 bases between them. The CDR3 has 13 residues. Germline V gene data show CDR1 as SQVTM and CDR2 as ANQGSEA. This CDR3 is CSVASRSTNEQFF. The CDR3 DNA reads TGCAGCGTGGCGTCCCGGAGTACCAATGAGCAGTTCTTC.

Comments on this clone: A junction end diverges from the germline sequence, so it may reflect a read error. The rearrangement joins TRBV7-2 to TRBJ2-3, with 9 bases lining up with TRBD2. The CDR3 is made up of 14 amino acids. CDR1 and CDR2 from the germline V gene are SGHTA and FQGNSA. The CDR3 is CASSFSSHSGGRGF. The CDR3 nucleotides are TGTGCCAGCAGCTTTAGCTCCCACAGCGGGGGGAGGGGTTTT.

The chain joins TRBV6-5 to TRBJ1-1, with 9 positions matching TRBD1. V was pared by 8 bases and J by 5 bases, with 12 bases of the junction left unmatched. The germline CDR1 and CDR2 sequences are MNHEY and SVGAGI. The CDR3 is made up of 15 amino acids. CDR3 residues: CASGLTGQGETEAFF. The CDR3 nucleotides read TGTGCCAGCGGCCTTACGGGACAGGGTGAGACTGAAGCTTTCTTT.

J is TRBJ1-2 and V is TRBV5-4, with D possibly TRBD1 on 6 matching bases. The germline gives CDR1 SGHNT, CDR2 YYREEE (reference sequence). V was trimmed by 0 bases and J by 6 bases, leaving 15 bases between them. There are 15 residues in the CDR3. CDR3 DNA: TGTGCCAGCAGCTTGGAGGGTGGCAGGGGTCATGGCTACACCTTC. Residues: CASSLEGGRGHGYTF.

Here the CDR3 DNA reads TGTGCCAGCAGCCAACAGGTTGGACAGCCCCAGCATTTT. This encodes CASSQQVGQPQHF. This chain links TRBV12-3 or TRBV12-4 with TRBJ1-5; a weak D match, TRBD1 (5 bases). Trimming shortened V by 6 bases and J by 7 bases, and 13 bases separated the two germline ends. There are 13 residues in the CDR3.

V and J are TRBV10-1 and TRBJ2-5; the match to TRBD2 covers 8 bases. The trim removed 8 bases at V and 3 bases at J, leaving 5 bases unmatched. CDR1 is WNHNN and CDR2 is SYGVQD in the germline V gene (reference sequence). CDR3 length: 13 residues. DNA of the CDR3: TGCGCCAGCTCAAGAGCGGGAGAAGAGACCCAGTACTTC. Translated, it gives CASSRAGEETQYF.

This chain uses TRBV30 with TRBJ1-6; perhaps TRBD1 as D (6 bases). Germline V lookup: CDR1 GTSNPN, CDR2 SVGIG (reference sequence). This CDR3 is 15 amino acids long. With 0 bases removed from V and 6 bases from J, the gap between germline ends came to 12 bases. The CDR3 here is CAWSVPDRSNSPLHF. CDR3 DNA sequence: TGTGCCTGGAGTGTACCGGACAGATCTAATTCACCCCTCCACTTT.

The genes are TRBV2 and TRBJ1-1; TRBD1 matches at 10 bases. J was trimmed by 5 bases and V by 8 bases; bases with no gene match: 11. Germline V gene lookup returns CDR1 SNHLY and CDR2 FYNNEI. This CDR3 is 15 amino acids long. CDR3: CASGRDRGQSTEAFF. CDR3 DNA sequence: TGTGCCAGCGGTCGGGACAGGGGTCAGTCTACTGAAGCTTTCTTT.

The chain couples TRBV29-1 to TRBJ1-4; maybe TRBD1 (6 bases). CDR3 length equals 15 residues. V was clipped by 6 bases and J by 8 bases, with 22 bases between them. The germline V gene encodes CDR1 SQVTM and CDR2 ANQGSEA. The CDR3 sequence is CSVASNTGRGEKLFF. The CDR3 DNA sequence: TGCAGCGTCGCCTCCAATACAGGGAGGGGCGAAAAACTGTTTTTT.

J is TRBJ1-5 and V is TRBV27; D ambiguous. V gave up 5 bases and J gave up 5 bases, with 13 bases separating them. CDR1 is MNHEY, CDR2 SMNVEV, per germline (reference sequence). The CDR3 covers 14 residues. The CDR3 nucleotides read TGTGCCAGCAGTCGGTACGGAGAGGATCAGCCCCAGCATTTT. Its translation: CASSRYGEDQPQHF.

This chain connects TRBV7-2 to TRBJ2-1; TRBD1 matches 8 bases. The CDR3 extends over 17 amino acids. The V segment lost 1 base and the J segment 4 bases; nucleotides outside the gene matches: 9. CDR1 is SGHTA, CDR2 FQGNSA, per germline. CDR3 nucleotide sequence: TGTGCCAGCAGCTTAGTTTCCGGGACAGGAACTTACAATGAGCAGTTCTTC. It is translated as CASSLVSGTGTYNEQFF.

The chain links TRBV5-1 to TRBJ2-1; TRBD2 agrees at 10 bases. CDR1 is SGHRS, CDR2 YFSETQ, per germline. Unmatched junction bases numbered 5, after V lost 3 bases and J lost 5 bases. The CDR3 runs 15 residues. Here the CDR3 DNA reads TGCGCCAGCAGCTCTTTAGCGGGGGGTGACAATGAGCAGTTCTTC. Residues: CASSSLAGGDNEQFF.

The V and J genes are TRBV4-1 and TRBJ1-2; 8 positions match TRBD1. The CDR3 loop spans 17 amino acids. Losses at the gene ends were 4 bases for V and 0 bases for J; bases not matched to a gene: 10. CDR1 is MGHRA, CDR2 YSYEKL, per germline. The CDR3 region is CASSPGAGTGANYGYTF. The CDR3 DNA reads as TGCGCCAGCAGCCCCGGGGCAGGGACAGGCGCTAACTATGGCTACACCTTC.

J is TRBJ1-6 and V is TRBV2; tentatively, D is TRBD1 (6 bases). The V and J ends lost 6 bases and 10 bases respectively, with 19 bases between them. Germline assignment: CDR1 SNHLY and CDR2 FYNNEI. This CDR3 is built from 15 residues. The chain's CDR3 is CASRTPTGLGSPLHF. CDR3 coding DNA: TGTGCCAGCAGGACCCCAACAGGGTTGGGATCACCCCTCCACTTT.

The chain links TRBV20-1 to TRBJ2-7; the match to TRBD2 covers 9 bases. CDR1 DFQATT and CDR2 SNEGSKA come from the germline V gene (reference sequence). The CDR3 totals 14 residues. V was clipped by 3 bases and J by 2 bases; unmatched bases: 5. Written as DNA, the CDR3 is TGCAGTGCTAGTACGTCTAGCGGGGCCTACGAGCAGTACTTC. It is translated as CSASTSSGAYEQYF.

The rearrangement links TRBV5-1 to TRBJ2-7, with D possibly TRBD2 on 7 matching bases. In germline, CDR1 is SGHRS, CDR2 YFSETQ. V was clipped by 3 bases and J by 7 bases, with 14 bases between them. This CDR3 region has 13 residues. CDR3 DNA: TGCGCCAGCAGCTCGGGGGGCCTGCGGGAGCAGTACTTC. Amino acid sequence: CASSSGGLREQYF.